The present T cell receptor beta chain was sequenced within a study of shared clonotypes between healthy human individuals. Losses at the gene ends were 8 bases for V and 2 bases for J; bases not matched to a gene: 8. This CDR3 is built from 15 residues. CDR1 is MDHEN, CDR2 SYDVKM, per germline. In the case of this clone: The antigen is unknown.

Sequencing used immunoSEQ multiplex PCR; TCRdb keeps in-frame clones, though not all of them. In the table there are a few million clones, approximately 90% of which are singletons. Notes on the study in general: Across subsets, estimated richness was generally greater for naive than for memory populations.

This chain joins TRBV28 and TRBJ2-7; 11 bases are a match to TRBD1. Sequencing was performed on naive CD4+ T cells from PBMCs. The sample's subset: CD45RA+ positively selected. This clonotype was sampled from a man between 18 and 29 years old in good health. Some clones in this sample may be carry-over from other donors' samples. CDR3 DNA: TGTGCCAGCGGGGAAGGGGGACAGGGGGCCTACGAGCAGTACTTC. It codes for CASGEGGQGAYEQYF.